The 29 T cell receptor beta chains below come from one sample, sequenced in a study of T cell changes during pregnancy in multiple sclerosis. Sequencing was performed with immunoSEQ multiplex PCR; in TCRdb, only in-frame clones are kept and a portion is missing. The sample lists roughly 30,000 clones, approximately 94% occurring once. The sequencing here drew on CD4+ T cells from peripheral blood mononuclear cells, taken in the second trimester of pregnancy. The receptors originated from a female donor with multiple sclerosis, enrolled in a pregnancy study.

CDR3 bases: TGTGCCAGCCTACCAACTAGCGGGATTTCAGATACGCAGTATTTT. Residues: CASLPTSGISDTQYF. This sequence joins TRBV18 and TRBJ2-3, with 10 bases matching TRBD2. V lost 8 bases and J lost 4; bases outside the gene matches: 9. CDR3 length equals 15 residues. Looked up from germline, CDR1 is KGHSH and CDR2 is LQKENI.

The V gene is TRBV15, the J gene TRBJ2-3, with TRBD2 matching 7 bases. Looked up from germline, CDR1 is LNHNV and CDR2 is YYDKDF (reference sequence). Unmatched junction bases numbered 5, after V lost 0 bases and J lost 2 bases. The CDR3 is made up of 16 amino acids. The CDR3: CATSRDDGTITDTQYF. Here the CDR3 DNA reads TGTGCCACCAGCAGAGATGACGGGACTATCACAGATACGCAGTATTTT. Complete variable domain (other parts from reference TRBV15 and TRBJ2-3): DAMVIQNPRYQVTQFGKPVTLSCSQTLNHNVMYWYQQKSSQAPKLLFHYYDKDFNNEADTPDNFQSRRPNTSFCFLDIRSPGLGDTAMYLCATSRDDGTITDTQYFGPGTRLTVL.

The chain combines TRBV4-2 with TRBJ2-2, with a possible D match to TRBD2 (6 bases). Deletions cut 4 bases from V and 6 bases from J, with 18 bases between. The CDR3 length is 16 residues. CDR1 and CDR2 (germline): LGHNA, YNFKEQ. For the CDR3, the DNA is TGTGCCAGCAGCCGGGCCTTGGGCGGGACGTCCGGGGAGCTGTTTTTT. As protein: CASSRALGGTSGELFF.

The rearrangement uses TRBV10-1 and TRBJ1-2; weak D call: TRBD1 (6 bases). The CDR3 consists of 13 residues. CDR1 WNHNN and CDR2 SYGVQD come from the germline V gene (reference sequence). V shed 4 bases and J shed 3 bases, with 9 bases lying between them. For the CDR3, the DNA is TGCGCCAGCAGTGGACAGGCCCACTATGGCTACACCTTC. Residues: CASSGQAHYGYTF.

This chain uses TRBV27 with TRBJ2-2, with 7 bases that match TRBD2. CDR1 and CDR2 from the germline V gene are MNHEY and SMNVEV (reference sequence). CDR3 length: 15 residues. The trim removed 5 bases at V and 2 bases at J, leaving 5 bases unmatched. The CDR3 nucleotides read TGTGCCAGCAGTCCAGGACTAGTTAACACCGGGGAGCTGTTTTTT. Its translation is CASSPGLVNTGELFF.

This chain uses TRBV19 with TRBJ1-2, with TRBD1 as a possible D gene (6 bases). Germline V gene sequence: CDR1 LNHDA, CDR2 SQIVND (reference sequence). V was trimmed by 2 bases and J by 6 bases, leaving 19 bases between them. The length of the CDR3 is 16 residues. The CDR3 loop is CASSIRRGGNFHGYTF. CDR3 coding DNA: TGTGCCAGTAGTATAAGGAGGGGGGGAAACTTTCATGGCTACACCTTC.

This sequence joins TRBV7-2 and TRBJ2-3; 7 bases fit TRBD2. Germline V gene sequence: CDR1 SGHTA, CDR2 FQGNSA. V lost 6 bases and J lost 0; bases outside the gene matches: 6. This CDR3 comprises 15 residues. DNA for the CDR3: TGTGCCAGCAGGACTTATAGCGGGAGCACAGATACGCAGTATTTT. It encodes CASRTYSGSTDTQYF.

J is TRBJ1-2 and V is TRBV2, with TRBD1 matching 11 bases. Germline CDR1 reads SNHLY; CDR2 reads FYNNEI. Trimming cost V 6 bases and J 5 bases; bases outside gene matches: 5. The CDR3 is 14 amino acids. CDR3 DNA sequence: TGTGCCAGCAGGGCCGGGACAGGGGGTTATGGCTACACCTTC. This codes for CASRAGTGGYGYTF.

This chain joins TRBV6-6 and TRBJ2-7, with 10 nucleotides matching TRBD1. The V gene's germline CDR1 is MNHNY and CDR2 SVGAGI (reference sequence). The V and J ends lost 6 bases and 7 bases, in that order; junction bases with no gene match: 0. CDR3 length: 11 residues. CDR3 protein: CASRGQGEQYF. The CDR3 DNA is TGTGCCAGCAGGGGACAGGGGGAGCAGTACTTC.

This clone is a singleton in its sample. The gene calls are TRBV5-6 and TRBJ1-3; D remains unclear. Germline lookup yields CDR1 SGHDT and CDR2 YYEEEE. V lost 4 bases to trimming and J lost 3 bases, with 17 bases between them. The CDR3 extends over 16 amino acids. The CDR3 DNA sequence: TGTGCCAGCAGCCTCCCGACGGGGATCGGTGGAAACACCATATATTTT. Amino acid sequence: CASSLPTGIGGNTIYF.

This chain links TRBV30 with TRBJ1-2; tentatively, D is TRBD1 (6 bases). V lost 0 bases to trimming and J lost 4 bases, with 6 bases between them. CDR3 size: 12 residues. Germline lookup yields CDR1 GTSNPN and CDR2 SVGIG (reference sequence). The CDR3 region has the DNA TGTGCCTGGAGTGTAGGGGGCTATGGCTACACCTTC. Its translation is CAWSVGGYGYTF.

CDR3 sequence reads: CASSYRVSGRADEQYF. In DNA, the CDR3 is TGTGCCAGCAGTTACAGAGTTTCCGGGAGGGCCGACGAGCAGTACTTC. The chain links TRBV6-6 to TRBJ2-7; TRBD2 matches 8 bases. Germline CDR1 reads MNHNY; CDR2 reads SVGAGI (reference sequence). Trimming took 2 bases from V and 5 from J; bases not matched to a gene: 11. CDR3 length: 16 residues.

The chain's CDR3 is CASSREGATNEKLFF. CDR3 bases: TGTGCCAGCAGCCGCGAGGGGGCAACTAATGAAAAACTGTTTTTT. The rearrangement joins TRBV7-2 to TRBJ1-4; D perhaps matches TRBD1 (6 bases). Deletions cut 5 bases from V and 0 bases from J, with 10 bases between. Germline assignment: CDR1 SGHTA and CDR2 FQGNSA. There are 15 residues in the CDR3.

The chain's CDR3 is CASSSGTGAKFF. Here the CDR3 DNA reads TGTGCCAGCAGCTCCGGGACAGGAGCAAAGTTCTTC. The V gene is TRBV11-3, the J gene TRBJ2-1; TRBD1 matches 8 bases. The germline V gene has CDR1 SGHNT and CDR2 YENEEA. This CDR3 has 12 amino acids. V lost 4 bases to trimming and J lost 14 bases; unmatched junction nucleotides: 7.

In its sample, this clone was seen once. The chain joins TRBV4-1 to TRBJ2-1; D perhaps matches TRBD2 (5 bases). V lost 3 bases and J lost 8, with 14 bases in between. This CDR3 region has 14 residues. Germline CDR1 and CDR2: MGHRA and YSYEKL. This CDR3 is CASSQTTIWDEQFF. The CDR3 bases are TGCGCCAGCAGCCAGACGACTATTTGGGATGAGCAGTTCTTC.

The CDR3 coding sequence is TGCGCCAGCACCAACTGGGGGCCGACGGGGGAAAAACTGTTTTTT. It specifies CASTNWGPTGEKLFF. The chain couples TRBV5-1 to TRBJ1-4; TRBD1 might be the D (6 bases). Trimming took 6 bases from V and 8 from J, leaving 20 bases between them. There are 15 residues in the CDR3. The V gene's germline CDR1 is SGHRS and CDR2 YFSETQ. Supplemented by reference TRBV5-1 and TRBJ1-4, the full variable domain reads KAGVTQTPRYLIKTRGQQVTLSCSPISGHRSVSWYQQTPGQGLQFLFEYFSETQRNKGNFPGRFSGRQFSNSRSEMNVSTLELGDSALYLCASTNWGPTGEKLFFGSGTQLSVL.

CDR3 in DNA: TGTGCCTGGACCACAGGTCTTGGGGCCTATGGCTACACCTTC. Translated: CAWTTGLGAYGYTF. The chain couples TRBV30 to TRBJ1-2; D is possibly TRBD1 (5 bases). The germline CDR1 and CDR2 sequences are GTSNPN and SVGIG (reference sequence). CDR3 length: 14 amino acids. V gave up 4 bases and J gave up 4 bases, with 16 bases separating them.

The CDR3 sequence is CASSLERGMNTEAFF. The DNA for the CDR3 is TGCGCCAGCAGCTTGGAACGGGGTATGAACACTGAAGCTTTCTTT. This chain connects TRBV5-1 to TRBJ1-1; the D is unclear. In germline, CDR1 is SGHRS, CDR2 YFSETQ. This CDR3 is 15 amino acids long. V lost 0 bases, J lost 0 bases, and 9 bases lay in between.

The chain couples TRBV5-6 to TRBJ1-4, with 8 bases aligning to TRBD1. The germline V gene has CDR1 SGHDT and CDR2 YYEEEE. The CDR3 sequence is 17 residues long. After removal of 3 bases from V and 7 bases from J, the junction contained 14 bases not matched to a gene. This CDR3 is CASSWTPGGGIAEKLFF. CDR3 coding DNA: TGTGCCAGCAGCTGGACTCCAGGGGGCGGGATTGCTGAAAAACTGTTTTTT. Complete variable domain (other parts from reference TRBV5-6 and TRBJ1-4): DAGVTQSPTHLIKTRGQQVTLRCSPKSGHDTVSWYQQALGQGPQFIFQYYEEEERQRGNFPDRFSGHQFPNYSSELNVNALLLGDSALYLCASSWTPGGGIAEKLFFGSGTQLSVL.

V is TRBV4-2 and J is TRBJ1-2; TRBD1 is a possible D gene (6 bases). Germline CDR1 LGHNA, CDR2 YNFKEQ. CDR3 size: 15 residues. Trimming removed 2 bases at V and 6 bases at J, with 16 bases between. For the CDR3, the DNA is TGTGCCAGCAGCCAACCGGGACGGGAGGGGGATGGCTACACCTTC. This sequence encodes CASSQPGREGDGYTF.

The table lists this clone with a few counts. This chain uses TRBV7-9 with TRBJ1-4; 10 nucleotides match TRBD1. The length of the CDR3 is 14 residues. Germline CDR1 SEHNR, CDR2 FQNEAQ (reference sequence). V lost 5 bases, J lost 8 bases, and 5 bases stayed unmatched. The CDR3 sequence is CASSVGQGIEKLFF. The CDR3 coding sequence is TGTGCCAGCAGCGTGGGACAGGGGATCGAAAAACTGTTTTTT.

V and J are TRBV28 and TRBJ1-1; TRBD1 matches 7 bases. V lost 11 bases to trimming and J lost 8 bases; unmatched junction nucleotides: 8. In germline, CDR1 is MDHEN, CDR2 SYDVKM. This CDR3 has 11 amino acids. CDR3 protein: CAGQQGVEAFF. The CDR3 DNA reads TGTGCCGGACAGCAGGGGGTGGAAGCTTTCTTT.

V gene TRBV19 combines with J gene TRBJ1-3, with 7 bases matching TRBD1. V shed 4 bases and J 6 bases; nucleotides not matched to a gene: 9. The V gene's germline CDR1 is LNHDA and CDR2 SQIVND (reference sequence). This CDR3 spans 15 amino acids. This chain's CDR3 is CASSKWIDRENTIYF. CDR3 bases: TGTGCCAGTAGTAAATGGATTGACAGGGAAAACACCATATATTTT.

The chain uses TRBV18 and TRBJ1-1; TRBD1 agrees at 7 bases. The CDR3 is 15 amino acids. V was pared by 1 base and J by 4 bases, with 6 bases of the junction left unmatched. Germline CDR1 is KGHSH and CDR2 is LQKENI. The CDR3 spells CASSPLHRGGTEAFF. The CDR3 DNA reads TGTGCCAGCTCACCACTGCACAGGGGAGGCACTGAAGCTTTCTTT.

The chain has TRBV7-2 and TRBJ2-1; tentative D call: TRBD1 (5 bases). Germline CDR1 reads SGHTA; CDR2 reads FQGNSA. With 5 bases removed from V and 0 bases from J, the gap between germline ends came to 11 bases. This CDR3 is 15 amino acids long. For the CDR3, the DNA is TGTGCCAGCAGCCCGGACACGAGCTCCTACAATGAGCAGTTCTTC. Its translation is CASSPDTSSYNEQFF.

The chain couples TRBV5-1 to TRBJ2-7, with D possibly TRBD2 on 5 matching bases. The V end lost 4 bases, the J end lost 4 bases, and 6 bases lay between the germline ends. CDR1 and CDR2 (germline): SGHRS, YFSETQ. The CDR3 is made up of 11 amino acids. The CDR3 DNA is TGCGCCAGCAGCAGAGGGTACGAGCAGTACTTC. This encodes CASSRGYEQYF. The entire variable domain, with the rest obtained from reference TRBV5-1 and TRBJ2-7, is as follows: KAGVTQTPRYLIKTRGQQVTLSCSPISGHRSVSWYQQTPGQGLQFLFEYFSETQRNKGNFPGRFSGRQFSNSRSEMNVSTLELGDSALYLCASSRGYEQYFGPGTRLTVT.

The gene calls are TRBV18 and TRBJ2-2, with a weak D call TRBD1 (5 bases). CDR1 and CDR2 (germline): KGHSH, LQKENI. V lost 2 bases and J 0 bases, leaving 13 bases between the germline ends. The CDR3 consists of 17 residues. CDR3 protein: CASSPRLTGPNTGELFF. CDR3 in DNA: TGTGCCAGCTCACCAAGGCTCACAGGCCCGAACACCGGGGAGCTGTTTTTT.

This chain links TRBV19 with TRBJ1-5; possible D gene TRBD1, 6 bases. The germline V gene encodes CDR1 LNHDA and CDR2 SQIVND (reference sequence). CDR3 size: 16 residues. The V gene lost 5 bases and the J gene lost 4 bases, with 18 bases spanning the gap. CDR3 sequence: CASSSRPKQGNQPQHF. The CDR3 DNA sequence: TGTGCCAGTAGTTCCCGACCTAAACAGGGTAATCAGCCCCAGCATTTT.

In its sample, this clone was seen once. The chain couples TRBV6-1 to TRBJ2-7, with a tentative D call TRBD2 (6 bases). The length of the CDR3 is 12 residues. V was trimmed by 7 bases and J by 3 bases, leaving 10 bases between them. Looked up from germline, CDR1 is MNHNS and CDR2 is SASEGT. The CDR3 bases are TGTGCCAGCACTTCTAGCGTCTACGAGCAGTACTTC. As protein: CASTSSVYEQYF.